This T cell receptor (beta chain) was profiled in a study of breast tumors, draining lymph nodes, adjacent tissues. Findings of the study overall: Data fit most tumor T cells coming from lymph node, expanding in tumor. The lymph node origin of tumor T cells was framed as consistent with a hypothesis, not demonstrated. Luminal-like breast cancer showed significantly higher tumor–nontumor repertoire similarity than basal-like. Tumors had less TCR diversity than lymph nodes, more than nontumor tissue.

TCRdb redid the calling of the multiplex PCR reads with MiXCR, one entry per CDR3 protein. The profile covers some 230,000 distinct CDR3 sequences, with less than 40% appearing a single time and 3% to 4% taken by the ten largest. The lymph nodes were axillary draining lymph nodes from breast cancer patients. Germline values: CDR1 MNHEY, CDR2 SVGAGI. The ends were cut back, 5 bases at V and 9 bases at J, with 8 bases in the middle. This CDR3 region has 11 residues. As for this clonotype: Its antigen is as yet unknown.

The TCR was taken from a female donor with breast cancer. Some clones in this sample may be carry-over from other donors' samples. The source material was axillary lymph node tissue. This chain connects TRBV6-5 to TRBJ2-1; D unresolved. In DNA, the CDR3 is TGTGCCAGCAGTCACATGGGTGAGCAGTTCTTC. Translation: CASSHMGEQFF.